The clone carrying this T cell receptor (beta chain) was detected a few times. In germline, CDR1 is SGHRS, CDR2 YFSETQ. The ends were cut back, 6 bases at V and 8 bases at J, with 27 bases in the middle. There are 17 residues in the CDR3. TCRdb analysed the RT-PCR reads with MiXCR anew, one entry per CDR3 protein. Among hundreds of thousands of distinct CDR3 sequences, approximately 14% were seen once, and the ten largest hold roughly 3.9%. The sequence derives from a female donor in good health, serving as a healthy control. The sequenced sample consisted of memory CD4+ T cells from blood. J is TRBJ2-1 and V is TRBV5-1; D is possibly TRBD1 (6 bases). CDR3 protein: CASTKTLQGGVTDEQFF. The CDR3 DNA sequence: TGCGCCAGCACAAAAACCCTACAGGGTGGGGTTACCGATGAGCAGTTCTTC.